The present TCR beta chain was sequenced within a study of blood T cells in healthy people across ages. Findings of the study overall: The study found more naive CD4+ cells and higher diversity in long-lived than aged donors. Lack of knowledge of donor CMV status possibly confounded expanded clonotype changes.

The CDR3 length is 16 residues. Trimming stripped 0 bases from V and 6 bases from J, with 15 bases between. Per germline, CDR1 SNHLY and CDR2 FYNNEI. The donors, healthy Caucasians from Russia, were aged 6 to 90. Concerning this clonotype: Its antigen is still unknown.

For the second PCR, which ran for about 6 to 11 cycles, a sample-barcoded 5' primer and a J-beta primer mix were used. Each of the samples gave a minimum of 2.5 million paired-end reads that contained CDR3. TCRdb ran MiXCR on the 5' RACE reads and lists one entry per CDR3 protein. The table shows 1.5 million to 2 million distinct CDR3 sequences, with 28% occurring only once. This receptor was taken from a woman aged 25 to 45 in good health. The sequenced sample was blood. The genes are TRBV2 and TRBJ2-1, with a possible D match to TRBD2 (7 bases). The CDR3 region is CASSEALVGGPNEQFF. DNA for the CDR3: TGTGCCAGCAGTGAAGCGCTTGTGGGGGGGCCCAATGAGCAGTTCTTC.